This T cell receptor (beta chain) originates from a study of blood T cell repertoires in COVID-19. Per the authors' pipeline: Reference gene primers were amplified, and this amplification served to estimate nucleated cell counts. The data were produced by immunoSEQ multiplex PCR, yet TCRdb's version contains in-frame clones alone and is incomplete. V, J and clone size are those of that table, while D and trimming were read from the DNA. The sample has a few hundred thousand clones; more than 75% are singletons. The junction had 4 bases not matched to a gene; V was cut back by 2 bases and J by 4 bases. Germline values: CDR1 SGHKS, CDR2 YYEKEE (reference sequence). The CDR3 sequence is 15 residues long.

The J gene is TRBJ2-2, the V gene TRBV5-5; TRBD1 matches 8 bases. This clonotype was obtained from a woman between 50 and 59 years old who had recovered from COVID-19. Sequenced input: peripheral blood. The CDR3 nucleotides read TGTGCCAGCAGCTTTACCAGGGGGCCCACCGGGGAGCTGTTTTTT. As protein: CASSFTRGPTGELFF.